This passage covers 21 T cell receptor beta chains from one sample sequenced in a study of early T cells in non-severe SARS-CoV-2 infection (dated by TCRdb to the early 2020s). The library was produced with 5' RACE. Sequencing was carried out with a NextSeq 500. TCRdb reran the public reads through fastp at Q25 and MiXCR, keeping productive beta chains. Entries are consolidated by CDR3 protein sequence, retaining the most common genes and DNA. The sample table contains roughly 34,000 distinct CDR3 sequences; only one count was recorded for approximately 5% of them. The top ten clonotypes cover approximately 8% of the sample. The sequenced sample was whole blood. The origin of the receptors is an adult who was a healthcare worker with PCR-confirmed SARS-CoV-2 infection or an uninfected control (not recorded which).

This clonotype has at least ten counts. The rearrangement joins TRBV6-5 to TRBJ1-3, with D perhaps matching TRBD1 (5 bases). V lost 4 bases and J 2 bases, leaving 9 bases between the germline ends. In germline, CDR1 is MNHEY, CDR2 SVGAGI. The CDR3 runs to 14 residues. CDR3: CASSWGKAGNTIYF. The CDR3 DNA reads as TGTGCCAGCAGTTGGGGGAAGGCTGGAAACACCATATATTTT.

This clonotype was counted at least ten times. The chain recombines TRBV7-9 with TRBJ2-4; D may be TRBD2 (6 bases). The CDR3 runs to 17 residues. CDR1 and CDR2 from the germline V gene are SEHNR and FQNEAQ (reference sequence). V was clipped by 4 bases and J by 3 bases, with 19 bases between them. CDR3 sequence (DNA): TGTGCCAGCAGCTCAGAGGCTGGAGGGGTCGTCAAAAACATTCAGTACTTC. Amino acid sequence: CASSSEAGGVVKNIQYF.

This clonotype was detected ten times or more. V is TRBV11-3 and J is TRBJ2-1; possible D gene TRBD2, 5 bases. This CDR3 has 17 residues. The V end was cut by 1 base, the J end by 4 bases, with 17 bases between. Germline V gene data show CDR1 as SGHNT and CDR2 as YENEEA. The CDR3 here is CASSLGGPRAGYNEQFF. The CDR3 bases are TGTGCCAGCAGCTTAGGAGGGCCAAGGGCCGGGTACAATGAGCAGTTCTTC.

This clonotype is medium-sized in the sample. J is TRBJ2-2 and V is TRBV10-2, with D perhaps matching TRBD1 (5 bases). The CDR3 has 14 amino acids. CDR1 and CDR2 from the germline V gene are WSHSY and SAAADI. V shed 4 bases and J shed 1 base, with 7 bases lying between them. The CDR3 sequence is CASSGDRNTGELFF. CDR3 DNA sequence: TGCGCCAGCAGTGGAGACAGGAACACCGGGGAGCTGTTTTTT.

Many counts were recorded for this clonotype. The chain has TRBV3-1 and TRBJ1-2; possible D gene TRBD1, 5 bases. The CDR3 consists of 12 residues. Germline V gene sequence: CDR1 LGHDT, CDR2 YNNKEL (reference sequence). Trimming left V 3 bases short and J 5 bases short, with 7 bases between. The CDR3 loop is CASSQTAYGYTF. CDR3 nucleotide sequence: TGTGCCAGCAGCCAGACAGCTTATGGCTACACCTTC.

At least ten counts were recorded for this clonotype. J is TRBJ1-6 and V is TRBV27, with a tentative D call TRBD1 (5 bases). CDR3 length equals 15 residues. Trimming took off 3 bases at V and 7 bases at J, with 13 bases between the two ends. Germline assignment: CDR1 MNHEY and CDR2 SMNVEV (reference sequence). CDR3 DNA: TGTGCCAGCAGTTTGGGAGGGGCCGAGAATTCACCCCTCCACTTT. Protein: CASSLGGAENSPLHF.

This clonotype occurred a few times. V usage is TRBV14 and J usage is TRBJ2-4; 7 bases match TRBD1. With V trimmed by 1 base and J by 9 bases, 3 bases remained unmatched. The CDR3 spans 13 residues. Germline lookup yields CDR1 SGHDN and CDR2 FVKESK. The CDR3 region has the DNA TGTGCCAGCAGCCAAGGACAGGGAGTCATTCAGTACTTC. Translated: CASSQGQGVIQYF.

The rearrangement joins TRBV2 to TRBJ1-2; the D is unclear. With 7 bases removed from V and 4 bases from J, the gap between germline ends came to 10 bases. The CDR3 spans 12 residues. The germline V gene encodes CDR1 SNHLY and CDR2 FYNNEI. The CDR3 bases are TGTGCCAGCACCGGGGAGGGCTATGGCTACACCTTC. Its protein product is CASTGEGYGYTF.

This clonotype was seen many times. The chain links TRBV3-1 to TRBJ2-7; TRBD1 aligns across 7 bases. V was clipped by 1 base and J by 6 bases; unmatched bases: 6. The CDR3 consists of 14 residues. CDR1 and CDR2 from the germline V gene are LGHDT and YNNKEL (reference sequence). In nucleotides, the CDR3 is TGTGCCAGCAGCCAAGGGGGGACAGATCGCGAGCAGTACTTC. Protein: CASSQGGTDREQYF.

Many counts were recorded for this clonotype. The rearrangement joins TRBV7-2 to TRBJ2-1; no clear D gene. The V end lost 4 bases, the J end lost 3 bases, and 4 bases lay between the germline ends. CDR3 length: 12 residues. Germline lookup yields CDR1 SGHTA and CDR2 FQGNSA. The CDR3 DNA sequence: TGTGCCAGCAGCTCTTACTACAATGAGCAGTTCTTC. It codes for CASSSYYNEQFF.

This clonotype was observed many times. The rearrangement links TRBV18 to TRBJ2-3; D perhaps matches TRBD1 (6 bases). CDR1 and CDR2 (germline): KGHSH, LQKENI. Trimming took off 3 bases at V and 5 bases at J, with 15 bases between the two ends. The CDR3 covers 15 residues. CDR3 protein: CASSPWQGIEDTQYF. Here the CDR3 DNA reads TGTGCCAGCTCACCGTGGCAGGGGATTGAAGATACGCAGTATTTT.

This clonotype was detected ten times or more. This rearrangement joins TRBV30 to TRBJ2-6; unclear D gene. The germline V gene has CDR1 GTSNPN and CDR2 SVGIG (reference sequence). Trimming removed 2 bases at V and 1 base at J, with 6 bases between. This CDR3 is built from 14 residues. The CDR3 reads CAWSLWSGANVLTF. The DNA for the CDR3 is TGTGCCTGGAGTTTATGGTCTGGGGCCAACGTCCTGACTTTC.

There are a few counts of this clonotype. In DNA, the CDR3 is TGTGCCACCAGTGATTTGGGGTCGGGACTGTATCACAATGAGCAGTTCTTC. It is translated as CATSDLGSGLYHNEQFF. The V and J genes are TRBV24-1 and TRBJ2-1; possibly TRBD2 for D (6 bases). In germline, CDR1 is KGHDR, CDR2 SFDVKD. The CDR3 covers 17 residues. Trimming removed 0 bases from V and 5 bases from J, with 16 bases in between.

This clonotype was recorded many times. V usage is TRBV12-3 or TRBV12-4 and J usage is TRBJ2-5, with no clear D. This CDR3 spans 17 amino acids. The ends were cut back, 3 bases at V and 1 base at J, with 18 bases in the middle. The DNA of the CDR3 is TGTGCCAGCAGTTTGGGGTTTGGCAGGAGCCTCCAAGAGACCCAGTACTTC. Its protein product is CASSLGFGRSLQETQYF.

This sequence joins TRBV10-3 and TRBJ2-5; D unresolved. The CDR3 runs 12 residues. V was shortened by 3 bases and J by 4 bases, with 6 bases between the two germline ends. The germline V gene has CDR1 ENHRY and CDR2 SYGVKD. The CDR3 sequence is CAISDRGETQYF. The DNA of the CDR3 is TGTGCCATCAGTGACCGTGGAGAGACCCAGTACTTC.

This clonotype showed up many times. The V and J genes are TRBV30 and TRBJ1-1; the D is unclear. This CDR3 is 14 amino acids long. Trimming cost V 2 bases and J 6 bases, with 16 bases left between them. Germline V gene lookup returns CDR1 GTSNPN and CDR2 SVGIG (reference sequence). CDR3 DNA: TGTGCCTGGAGTTCGGGGATGACAAGGGCTGAAGCTTTCTTT. Its translation is CAWSSGMTRAEAFF.

This clonotype was found many times. This chain links TRBV19 with TRBJ2-1, with D possibly being TRBD1 or TRBD2 (5 bases each). Between the trimmed V and J ends, which lost 5 bases and 9 bases, there was a span of 14 bases. Per germline, CDR1 LNHDA and CDR2 SQIVND (reference sequence). The CDR3 consists of 13 residues. The chain's CDR3 is CASSPGAAGEQFF. The CDR3 DNA reads TGTGCCAGTAGTCCCGGGGCAGCTGGTGAGCAGTTCTTC.

This clonotype has a count of ten or more. V is TRBV7-6 and J is TRBJ2-3, with TRBD2 as a possible D gene (6 bases). The V gene lost 2 bases and the J gene lost 6 bases, with 21 bases spanning the gap. CDR1 SGHVS and CDR2 FNYEAQ come from the germline V gene. This CDR3 is 17 amino acids long. In DNA form, the CDR3 reads TGTGCCAGCAGCTTATGGGGAAGTGGTAGCGGAGGGGATACGCAGTATTTT. This translates into CASSLWGSGSGGDTQYF.

This clonotype was counted a few times. The V gene is TRBV7-9, the J gene TRBJ2-2; D is possibly TRBD1 (5 bases). Germline assignment: CDR1 SEHNR and CDR2 FQNEAQ (reference sequence). The CDR3 is 13 residues long. V lost 5 bases to trimming and J lost 7 bases, with 11 bases between them. The CDR3 bases are TGTGCCAGCAGCACGACAGTTGACGGGGAGCTGTTTTTT. Translation gives CASSTTVDGELFF.

The J gene is TRBJ2-7, the V gene TRBV7-3, with D perhaps matching TRBD1 or TRBD2 (6 bases each). The CDR3 spans 13 residues. The germline CDR1 and CDR2 sequences are SGHTA and FQGTGA. V lost 5 bases and J 4 bases, leaving 12 bases between the germline ends. CDR3 sequence (DNA): TGTGCCAGCAGCCCCGGGGGCAGGTACGAGCAGTACTTC. It yields the protein CASSPGGRYEQYF.

This clonotype was counted a few times. The gene calls are TRBV20-1 and TRBJ2-2; the match to TRBD1 covers 9 bases. This CDR3 has 13 amino acids. Losses at the gene ends were 5 bases for V and 6 bases for J; bases not matched to a gene: 4. Germline values: CDR1 DFQATT, CDR2 SNEGSKA (reference sequence). This CDR3 is CSALGQGPGELFF. CDR3 sequence (DNA): TGCAGTGCTCTCGGACAGGGGCCCGGGGAGCTGTTTTTT.